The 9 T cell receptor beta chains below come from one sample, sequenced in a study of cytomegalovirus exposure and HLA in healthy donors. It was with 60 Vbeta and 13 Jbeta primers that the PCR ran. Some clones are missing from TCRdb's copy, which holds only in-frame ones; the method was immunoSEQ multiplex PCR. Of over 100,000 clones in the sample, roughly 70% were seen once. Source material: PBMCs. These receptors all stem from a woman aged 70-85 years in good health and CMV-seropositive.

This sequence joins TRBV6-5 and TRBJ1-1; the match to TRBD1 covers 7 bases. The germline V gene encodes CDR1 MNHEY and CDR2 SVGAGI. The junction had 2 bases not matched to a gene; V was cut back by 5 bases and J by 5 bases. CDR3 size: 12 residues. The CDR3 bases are TGTGCCAGCAGTACACAGGGGACTGAAGCTTTCTTT. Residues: CASSTQGTEAFF.

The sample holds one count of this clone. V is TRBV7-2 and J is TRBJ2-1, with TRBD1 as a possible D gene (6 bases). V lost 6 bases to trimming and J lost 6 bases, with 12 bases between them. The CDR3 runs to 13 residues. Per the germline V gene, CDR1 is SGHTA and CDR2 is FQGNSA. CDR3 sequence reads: CASRRETGNEQFF. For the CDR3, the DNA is TGTGCCAGCAGAAGGGAGACAGGCAATGAGCAGTTCTTC.

The CDR3 nucleotides are TGTGCCAGCAGCCAGGGGACTGGAAACACCATATATTTT. Its translation is CASSQGTGNTIYF. V gene TRBV6-1 combines with J gene TRBJ1-3, with D tentatively TRBD1 (6 bases). The CDR3 contains 13 residues. Trimming removed 6 bases from V and 2 bases from J, with 8 bases in between. CDR1 MNHNS and CDR2 SASEGT come from the germline V gene.

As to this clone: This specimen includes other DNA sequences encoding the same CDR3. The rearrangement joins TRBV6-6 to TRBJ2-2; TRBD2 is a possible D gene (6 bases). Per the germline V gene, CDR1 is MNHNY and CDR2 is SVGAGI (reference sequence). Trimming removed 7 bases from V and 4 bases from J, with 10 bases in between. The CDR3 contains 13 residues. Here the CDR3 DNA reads TGTGCCAGCATAGGACTACTCACCGGGGAGCTGTTTTTT. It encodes CASIGLLTGELFF.

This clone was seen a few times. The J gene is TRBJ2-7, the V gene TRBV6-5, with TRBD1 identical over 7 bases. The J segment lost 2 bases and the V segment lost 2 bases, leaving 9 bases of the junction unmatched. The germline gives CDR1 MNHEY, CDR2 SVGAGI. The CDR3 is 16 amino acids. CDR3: CASSYQTGQVPYEQYF. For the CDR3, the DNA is TGTGCCAGCAGTTACCAGACCGGACAGGTCCCCTACGAGCAGTACTTC.

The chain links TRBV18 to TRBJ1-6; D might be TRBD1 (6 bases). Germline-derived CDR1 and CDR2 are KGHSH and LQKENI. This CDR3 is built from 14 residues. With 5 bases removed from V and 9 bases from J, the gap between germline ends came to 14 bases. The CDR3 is CASSEQGRASPLHF. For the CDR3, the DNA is TGTGCCAGCTCAGAACAGGGAAGGGCTTCACCCCTCCACTTT.

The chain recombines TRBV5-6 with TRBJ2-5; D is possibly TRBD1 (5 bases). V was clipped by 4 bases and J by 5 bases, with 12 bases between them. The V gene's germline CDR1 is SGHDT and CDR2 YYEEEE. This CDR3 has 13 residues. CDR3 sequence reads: CASSQGFGETQYF. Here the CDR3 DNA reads TGTGCCAGCAGCCAGGGTTTTGGGGAGACCCAGTACTTC.

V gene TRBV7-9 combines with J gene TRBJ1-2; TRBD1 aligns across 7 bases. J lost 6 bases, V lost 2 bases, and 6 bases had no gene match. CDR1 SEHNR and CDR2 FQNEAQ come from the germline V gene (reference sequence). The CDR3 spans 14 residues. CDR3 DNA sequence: TGTGCCAGCAGCTTAAACAGGGGTGGCGATGGCTACACCTTC. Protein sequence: CASSLNRGGDGYTF.

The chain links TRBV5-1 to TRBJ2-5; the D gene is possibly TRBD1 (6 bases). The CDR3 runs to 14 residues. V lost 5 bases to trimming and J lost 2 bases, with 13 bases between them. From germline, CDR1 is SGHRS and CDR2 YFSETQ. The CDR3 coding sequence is TGCGCCAGCAGTCTCCAGGGGAAACAAGAGACCCAGTACTTC. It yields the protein CASSLQGKQETQYF.